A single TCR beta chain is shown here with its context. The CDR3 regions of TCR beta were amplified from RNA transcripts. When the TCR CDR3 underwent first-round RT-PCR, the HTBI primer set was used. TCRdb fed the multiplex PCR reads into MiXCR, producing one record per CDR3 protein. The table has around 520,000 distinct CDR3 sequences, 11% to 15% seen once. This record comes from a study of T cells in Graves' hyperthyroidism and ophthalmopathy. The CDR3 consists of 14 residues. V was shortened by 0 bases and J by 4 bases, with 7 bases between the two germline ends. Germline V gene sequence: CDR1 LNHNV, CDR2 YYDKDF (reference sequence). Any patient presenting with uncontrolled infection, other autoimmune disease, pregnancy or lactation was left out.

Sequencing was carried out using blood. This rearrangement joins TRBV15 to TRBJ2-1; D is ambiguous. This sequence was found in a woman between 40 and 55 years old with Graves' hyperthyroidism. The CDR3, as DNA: TGTGCCACCAGCAGAGATATCAGGTACAATGAGCAGTTCTTC. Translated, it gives CATSRDIRYNEQFF.